The sequence of this T cell receptor (beta chain) was determined in a study of post-analysis software for immune sequencing data. Whole-study results and caveats: Compared with controls, patients had more of about 5 TRBV segments, including TRBV5-6, TRBV5-1 and TRBV20-1. F measure clustering grouped samples strongly by preparation batch. People with multiple sclerosis had a significantly lower normalized Chao1 diversity than controls did.

As to this clonotype: Antigen unknown.

Unique molecular identifiers were built into the TCR beta cDNA libraries. TCRdb analysed the PCR reads with MiXCR anew, one entry per CDR3 protein. The sample holds about 770,000 distinct CDR3 sequences, around 42% seen once. The CDR3 loop spans 14 amino acids. The germline V gene encodes CDR1 DFQATT and CDR2 SNEGSKA (reference sequence). Trimming at V came to 1 base and at J to 0 bases, leaving 2 bases not matched to a gene. The gene calls are TRBV20-1 and TRBJ2-7, with 8 nucleotides matching TRBD2. The receptor was isolated from a girl aged 10 to 17 with multiple sclerosis. Sequenced input: blood. CDR3 sequence: CSARGGRISYEQYF. The DNA of the CDR3 is TGCAGTGCTAGAGGCGGGAGGATCTCCTACGAGCAGTACTTC.